Below are 21 T cell receptor beta chains sequenced from a single sample in a study of blood T cell repertoires in COVID-19. This table comes from immunoSEQ multiplex PCR, and its TCRdb copy is limited to in-frame clones, with some not included. This sample carries over 150,000 clones, more than 85% of them seen once, and the ten largest clones take around 0.6%. The sequencing sample was made of peripheral blood. The source is a man between 60 and 70 years old with COVID-19, enrolled during active disease.

CDR3 in amino acids: CAVNGGARLDTQYF. The CDR3 DNA reads TGTGCCGTAAATGGGGGGGCCCGACTTGATACGCAGTATTTT. The rearrangement uses TRBV6-5 and TRBJ2-3, with D perhaps TRBD2 (7 bases). Germline CDR1 and CDR2: MNHEY and SVGAGI. Deletions cut 11 bases from V and 6 bases from J, with 21 bases between. This CDR3 spans 14 amino acids.

This chain joins TRBV6-5 and TRBJ2-1; TRBD1 aligns across 10 bases. The germline gives CDR1 MNHEY, CDR2 SVGAGI. The junction had 1 base not matched to a gene; V was cut back by 6 bases and J by 2 bases. The CDR3 is 14 residues long. The CDR3 protein is CASRDRGTYNEQFF. The CDR3 DNA reads as TGTGCCAGCAGGGACAGGGGGACCTACAATGAGCAGTTCTTC.

For this clone: Distinct nucleotide sequences in the sample also encode this CDR3. The chain is built from TRBV5-1 and TRBJ1-1, with TRBD1 identical over 7 bases. V was clipped by 4 bases and J by 3 bases; unmatched bases: 3. CDR3 size: 13 residues. In germline, CDR1 is SGHRS, CDR2 YFSETQ. CDR3 coding DNA: TGCGCCAGCAGCCTAGGGACAGACACTGAAGCTTTCTTT. It specifies CASSLGTDTEAFF. The variable domain in full, completed from reference TRBV5-1 and TRBJ1-1, reads KAGVTQTPRYLIKTRGQQVTLSCSPISGHRSVSWYQQTPGQGLQFLFEYFSETQRNKGNFPGRFSGRQFSNSRSEMNVSTLELGDSALYLCASSLGTDTEAFFGQGTRLTVV.

This clone was seen more than once but under ten times. The chain recombines TRBV7-3 with TRBJ1-6, with D possibly being TRBD1 (6 bases). Germline V gene sequence: CDR1 SGHTA, CDR2 FQGTGA. With 5 bases removed from V and 9 bases from J, the gap between germline ends came to 11 bases. The CDR3 is 13 amino acids. CDR3: CASSLLDSSPLHF. The CDR3 DNA sequence: TGTGCCAGCAGCCTACTGGACAGTTCACCCCTCCACTTT.

The chain carries TRBV19 and TRBJ1-5; D remains ambiguous. There are 11 residues in the CDR3. Trimming removed 6 bases from V and 8 bases from J, with 8 bases in between. Per germline, CDR1 LNHDA and CDR2 SQIVND (reference sequence). CDR3 DNA: TGTGCCAGTAGCCTGGGAGAGCCCCAGCATTTT. Its translation: CASSLGEPQHF.

This clone was seen a single time. The gene calls are TRBV7-2 and TRBJ2-1; TRBD1 agrees at 7 bases. CDR3 length equals 14 residues. Looked up from germline, CDR1 is SGHTA and CDR2 is FQGNSA. V dropped 5 bases and J dropped 7; count of bases not matched to a gene: 8. CDR3 coding DNA: TGTGCCAGCAGCCTGGACAGGAAGGTAAATGAGCAGTTCTTC. Protein: CASSLDRKVNEQFF.

The rearrangement joins TRBV3-1 (or the pseudogene TRBV3-2) to TRBJ1-1; TRBD1 is a possible D gene (6 bases). V lost 0 bases and J 6 bases, leaving 20 bases between the germline ends. The length of the CDR3 is 17 residues. Looked up from germline, CDR1 is LGHDT and CDR2 is YNNKEL (reference sequence). CDR3 amino acids: CASSQDVREGGAAEAFF. CDR3 DNA sequence: TGTGCCAGCAGCCAAGATGTTAGGGAGGGGGGTGCCGCTGAAGCTTTCTTT.

This chain links TRBV19 with TRBJ1-2; 8 bases line up with TRBD1. The CDR3 spans 15 residues. CDR1 is LNHDA, CDR2 SQIVND, per germline (reference sequence). J was trimmed by 5 bases and V by 6 bases; bases with no gene match: 11. CDR3 coding DNA: TGTGCCAGTAGACGAGGACAGGGTGGAGAGTATGGCTACACCTTC. This gives the protein CASRRGQGGEYGYTF.

The V call is TRBV24-1, the J call TRBJ2-1, with D unresolved. The CDR3 runs 14 residues. Trimming removed 9 bases at V and 0 bases at J, with 11 bases between. CDR1 and CDR2 from the germline V gene are KGHDR and SFDVKD. In nucleotides, the CDR3 is TGTGCCACCGCGACATTGAGCTCCTACAATGAGCAGTTCTTC. This translates into CATATLSSYNEQFF.

This chain links TRBV5-6 with TRBJ1-6; D unclear. Per germline, CDR1 SGHDT and CDR2 YYEEEE. The germline V and J ends were trimmed by 4 bases and 10 bases, with 9 bases remaining between them. The CDR3 runs 12 residues. The CDR3: CASSPRFSPLHF. The DNA for the CDR3 is TGTGCCAGCAGCCCGCGGTTCTCACCCCTCCACTTT. Supplemented by reference TRBV5-6 and TRBJ1-6, the full variable domain reads DAGVTQSPTHLIKTRGQQVTLRCSPKSGHDTVSWYQQALGQGPQFIFQYYEEEERQRGNFPDRFSGHQFPNYSSELNVNALLLGDSALYLCASSPRFSPLHFGNGTRLTVT.

This chain uses TRBV2 with TRBJ2-7; 9 nucleotides match TRBD2. This CDR3 is 15 amino acids long. In germline, CDR1 is SNHLY, CDR2 FYNNEI. Losses at the gene ends were 6 bases for V and 2 bases for J; bases not matched to a gene: 8. CDR3 coding DNA: TGTGCCAGCAGGGAATCGACTAGCGGTACCTACGAGCAGTACTTC. This codes for CASRESTSGTYEQYF.

This clone qualifies as medium-sized. V is TRBV7-9 and J is TRBJ1-2; the match to TRBD1 covers 10 bases. Germline V lookup: CDR1 SEHNR, CDR2 FQNEAQ (reference sequence). After removal of 5 bases from V and 7 bases from J, the junction contained 16 bases not matched to a gene. This CDR3 comprises 17 residues. CDR3 sequence reads: CASSANFDDRGRVGYTF. In DNA form, the CDR3 reads TGTGCCAGCAGCGCCAATTTCGACGACAGGGGGCGCGTTGGCTACACCTTC.

The rearrangement links TRBV2 to TRBJ2-3; maybe TRBD2 (5 bases). CDR3 size: 15 residues. V lost 5 bases to trimming and J lost 2 bases, with 14 bases between them. Germline V CDR1 and CDR2: SNHLY, FYNNEI. This CDR3 reads CASSLRLLHTDTQYF. The CDR3 DNA reads TGTGCCAGCAGTCTCAGACTACTCCACACAGATACGCAGTATTTT. The variable domain in full, with the rest retrieved from reference TRBV2 and TRBJ2-3, is EPEVTQTPSHQVTQMGQEVILRCVPISNHLYFYWYRQILGQKVEFLVSFYNNEISEKSEIFDDQFSVERPDGSNFTLKIRSTKLEDSAMYFCASSLRLLHTDTQYFGPGTRLTVL.

J is TRBJ2-3 and V is TRBV28; D remains unclear. Between the trimmed V and J ends, which lost 3 bases and 3 bases, there was a span of 4 bases. Per germline, CDR1 MDHEN and CDR2 SYDVKM. CDR3 length equals 12 residues. CDR3 nucleotides: TGTGCCAGCAGTTTTCGGACAGATACGCAGTATTTT. It translates to CASSFRTDTQYF.

V gene TRBV3-1 (or the pseudogene TRBV3-2) combines with J gene TRBJ2-3; tentative D call: TRBD1 (5 bases). With 0 bases removed from V and 0 bases from J, the gap between germline ends came to 16 bases. CDR3 length: 18 amino acids. In germline, CDR1 is LGHDT, CDR2 YNNKEL (reference sequence). CDR3 in amino acids: CASSQEGWQGTSTDTQYF. The CDR3 DNA is TGTGCCAGCAGCCAAGAAGGTTGGCAGGGCACTAGCACAGATACGCAGTATTTT.

The chain couples TRBV15 to TRBJ2-2; D possibly corresponds to TRBD2 (5 bases). Trimming left V 1 base short and J 3 bases short, with 15 bases between. Germline loops: CDR1 LNHNV, CDR2 YYDKDF (reference sequence). The CDR3 has 17 amino acids. The CDR3 region is CATSRAVGGGYTGELFF. The CDR3, as DNA: TGTGCCACCAGCAGAGCAGTGGGCGGAGGATACACCGGGGAGCTGTTTTTT.

The chain combines TRBV28 with TRBJ2-7; perhaps TRBD2 as D (5 bases). With 5 bases removed from V and 0 bases from J, the gap between germline ends came to 14 bases. CDR1 MDHEN and CDR2 SYDVKM come from the germline V gene. The CDR3 loop spans 15 amino acids. For the CDR3, the DNA is TGTGCCAGCAGTCCCCCGGGAATTAACTCCTACGAGCAGTACTTC. It codes for CASSPPGINSYEQYF.

V and J are TRBV19 and TRBJ1-1, with D perhaps TRBD1 (6 bases). Germline CDR1 is LNHDA and CDR2 is SQIVND (reference sequence). There are 14 residues in the CDR3. Trimming removed 2 bases from V and 1 base from J, with 8 bases in between. CDR3 residues: CASSIQGKNTEAFF. The CDR3 DNA sequence: TGTGCCAGTAGTATACAGGGGAAGAACACTGAAGCTTTCTTT.

The chain uses TRBV29-1 and TRBJ1-1; D gene unclear. With 4 bases removed from V and 2 bases from J, the gap between germline ends came to 11 bases. The germline CDR1 and CDR2 sequences are SQVTM and ANQGSEA. The CDR3 extends over 13 amino acids. CDR3 DNA: TGCAGCGTTGGTGGGCAGTACAACACTGAAGCTTTCTTT. It codes for CSVGGQYNTEAFF.

This rearrangement joins TRBV4-2 to TRBJ2-5, with 10 positions matching TRBD1. Germline trimming cut 4 bases from V and 7 bases from J; bases unmatched to any gene: 9. The CDR3 sequence is 15 residues long. The germline gives CDR1 LGHNA, CDR2 YNFKEQ. In DNA, the CDR3 is TGTGCCAGCAGCCTCACCACCGGGACAGGGGCGACCCAGTACTTC. Amino acids: CASSLTTGTGATQYF.

V gene TRBV25-1 combines with J gene TRBJ1-1, with 8 positions matching TRBD1. Per germline, CDR1 MGHDK and CDR2 SYGVNS. This CDR3 has 15 residues. With V trimmed by 1 base and J by 1 base, 2 bases remained unmatched. CDR3 DNA: TGTGCCAGCAGTGAATGGACAGGGAGGAACACTGAAGCTTTCTTT. Translated, it gives CASSEWTGRNTEAFF. The whole variable domain, remainder taken from reference TRBV25-1 and TRBJ1-1, is EADIYQTPRYLVIGTGKKITLECSQTMGHDKMYWYQQDPGMELHLIHYSYGVNSTEKGDLSSESTVSRIRTEHFPLTLESARPSHTSQYLCASSEWTGRNTEAFFGQGTRLTVV.